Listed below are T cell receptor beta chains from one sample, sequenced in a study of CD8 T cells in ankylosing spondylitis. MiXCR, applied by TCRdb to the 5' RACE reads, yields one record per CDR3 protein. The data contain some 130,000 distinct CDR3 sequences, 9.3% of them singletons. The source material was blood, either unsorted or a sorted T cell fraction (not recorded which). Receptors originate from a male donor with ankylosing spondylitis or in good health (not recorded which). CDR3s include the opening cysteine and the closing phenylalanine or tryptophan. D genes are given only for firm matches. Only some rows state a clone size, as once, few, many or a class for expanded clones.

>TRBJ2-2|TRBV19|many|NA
TGTGCCAGTAGATCACCGAACACCGGGGAGCTGTTTTTT
CASRSPNTGELFF
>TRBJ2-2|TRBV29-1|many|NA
TGCAGCGTCCAGCGGCGGGACAGCACCGGGGAGCTGTTTTTT
CSVQRRDSTGELFF
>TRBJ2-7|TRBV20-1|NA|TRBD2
TGCAGTGCTGGGACTAGCGGGAGTATTGGCGAGCAGTACTTC
CSAGTSGSIGEQYF
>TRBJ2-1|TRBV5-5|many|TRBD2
TGTGCCAGCAGCCCCCCCCGCCTAGCGGGAACCTACAATGAGCAGTTCTTC
CASSPPRLAGTYNEQFF
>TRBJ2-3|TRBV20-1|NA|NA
TGCAGTGCTAGAGATCCCCCGGGGAGAGAATTCACAGATACGCAGTATTTT
CSARDPPGREFTDTQYF
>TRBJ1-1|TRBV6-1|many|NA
TGTGCCAGCAGTGGCTCACAGGGATTCTTAACTGAAGCTTTCTTT
CASSGSQGFLTEAFF
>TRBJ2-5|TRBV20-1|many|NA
TGCAGTGCTAGAGATAAGAGGGGACCCACCCTTGAGACCCAGTACTTC
CSARDKRGPTLETQYF
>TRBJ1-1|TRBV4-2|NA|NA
TGTGCCAGCAGCCAAGATGGCAGGAACACTGAAGCTTTCTTT
CASSQDGRNTEAFF
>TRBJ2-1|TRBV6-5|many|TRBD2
TGTGCCAGCAGTTCACTAGAGCGGGGGAGATTCAATGAGCAGTTCTTC
CASSSLERGRFNEQFF
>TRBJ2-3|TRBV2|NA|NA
TGTGCCAGCCCGGCTCCCATGAGGGGGGATACGCAGTATTTT
CASPAPMRGDTQYF
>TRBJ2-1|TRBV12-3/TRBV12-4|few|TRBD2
TGTGCCAGCAACGACCGACTAGCGGGAGTTAATGAGCAGTTCTTC
CASNDRLAGVNEQFF
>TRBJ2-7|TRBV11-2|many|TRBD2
TGTGCCAGCAGCCTAAGATACCCGACTAGCGGGAGCTCCTACGAGCAGTACTTC
CASSLRYPTSGSSYEQYF
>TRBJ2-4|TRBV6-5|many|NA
TGTGCCAGCAGTTGGGGTGGCAAGCGGAACATTCAGTACTTC
CASSWGGKRNIQYF
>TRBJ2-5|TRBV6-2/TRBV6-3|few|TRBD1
TGTGCCAGCAGTTATCGGGACAGGATAGGAGAGACCCAGTACTTC
CASSYRDRIGETQYF
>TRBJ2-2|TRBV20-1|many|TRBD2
TGCAGTGCTCGACTAGCGGGAATCGCCGGGGAGCTGTTTTTT
CSARLAGIAGELFF
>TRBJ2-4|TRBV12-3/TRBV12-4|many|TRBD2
TGTGCCAGCAGTTTCACAGCGGGAGCAAACATTCAGTACTTC
CASSFTAGANIQYF
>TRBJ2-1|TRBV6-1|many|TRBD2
TGTGCCAGCCGGACTAGCGGGAGCAAAAACAATGAGCAGTTCTTC
CASRTSGSKNNEQFF
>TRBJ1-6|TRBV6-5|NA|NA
TGTGCCAGCAGTTTCGGACGGGATAATTCACCCCTCCACTTT
CASSFGRDNSPLHF
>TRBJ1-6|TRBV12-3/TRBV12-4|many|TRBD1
TGTGCCAGCAGTTTTGGGGGACAGAGCTCCTATAATTCACCCCTCCACTTT
CASSFGGQSSYNSPLHF
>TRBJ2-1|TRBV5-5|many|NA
TGTGCCAGCAGCTTGTCGCAGTTCCATGAGCAGTTCTTC
CASSLSQFHEQFF
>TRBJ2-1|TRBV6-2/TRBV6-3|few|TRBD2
TGTGCCAGCAGTTACTCCCTACTAGCGGGAGCCCACAATGAGCAGTTCTTC
CASSYSLLAGAHNEQFF
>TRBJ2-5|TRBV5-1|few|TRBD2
TGCGCCAGCAGCTTGAGGGCTAGCGGGGACCAAGAGACCCAGTACTTC
CASSLRASGDQETQYF
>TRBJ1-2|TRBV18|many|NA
TGTGCCAGCTCACCCGTAAACCGGGCCCAAGGCTATGGCTACACCTTC
CASSPVNRAQGYGYTF
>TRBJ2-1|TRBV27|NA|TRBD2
TGTGCCAGCAGTTTAGCCCGACTAGCGGGAACCTACAATGAGCAGTTCTTC
CASSLARLAGTYNEQFF
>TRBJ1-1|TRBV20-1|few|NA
TGCAGCGCTCCCTGGGACACTGAAGCTTTCTTT
CSAPWDTEAFF
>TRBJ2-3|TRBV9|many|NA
TGTGCCAGCAGCGTAGCGGCGGGACGCACAGATACGCAGTATTTT
CASSVAAGRTDTQYF
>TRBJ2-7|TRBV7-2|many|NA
TGTGCCAGCAGCGAATTCCGGCCTAGCTCCTACGAGCAGTACTTC
CASSEFRPSSYEQYF
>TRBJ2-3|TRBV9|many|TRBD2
TGTGCCAGCAGCGTAGAGGCTAGCGGGAGTGTTACGCAGTATTTT
CASSVEASGSVTQYF
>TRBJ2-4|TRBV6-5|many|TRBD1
TGTGCCAGCAGTTGGGGACAGGGGAACATTCAGTACTTC
CASSWGQGNIQYF
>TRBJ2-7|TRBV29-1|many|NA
TGCAGCGTTGTTCTTAGCGGCTACGAGCAGTACTTC
CSVVLSGYEQYF
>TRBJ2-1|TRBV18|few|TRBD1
TGTGCCAGCTCACCTCAGGGGGCTCTCAACAATGAGCAGTTCTTC
CASSPQGALNNEQFF
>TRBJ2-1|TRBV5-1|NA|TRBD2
TGCGCCAGCAGCCCTCGACTAGCGGACTCCTACAATGAGCAGTTCTTC
CASSPRLADSYNEQFF
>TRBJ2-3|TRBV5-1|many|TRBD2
TGCGCCAGCAGCTTCCGGGGACTAGCGACTAGCACAGATACGCAGTATTTT
CASSFRGLATSTDTQYF
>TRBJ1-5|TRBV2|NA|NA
TGTGCCAGCAGTGAATCGGGCTTGAGCAATCAGCCCCAGCATTTT
CASSESGLSNQPQHF
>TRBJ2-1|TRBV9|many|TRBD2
TGTGCCAGTCTGGGTCTCGGACTAGCGACTGGTAGTGAGCAGTTCTTC
CASLGLGLATGSEQFF
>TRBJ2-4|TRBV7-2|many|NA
TGTGCCAGCAGCCCCCTCCGGGGGGCCAAAAACATTCAGTACTTC
CASSPLRGAKNIQYF